The 5 T cell receptor beta chains given below trace back to one sample, sequenced in a study of T cell responses to AZD1222 COVID-19 vaccine. This table comes from immunoSEQ multiplex PCR, and its TCRdb copy is limited to in-frame clones, with some not included. The repertoire holds 120,000 or so clones, with about 90% as singletons. The source was peripheral blood, collected on day 0 of AZD1222 vaccination. The receptors shown here come from an adult in good health.

The CDR3 region has the DNA TGTGCCAGCAGTTACACAGGGAGCTACAATGAGCAGTTCTTC. Amino acids: CASSYTGSYNEQFF. The chain combines TRBV6-2 or TRBV6-3 with TRBJ2-1, with D perhaps matching TRBD1 (6 bases). The CDR3 totals 14 residues. The V gene lost 2 bases and the J gene lost 3 bases, with 8 bases spanning the gap. Germline CDR1 and CDR2: MNHEY and SVGEGT.

This chain joins TRBV19 and TRBJ1-2; D is ambiguous. The CDR3 spans 14 residues. Deletions cut 5 bases from V and 1 base from J, with 11 bases between. The V gene's germline CDR1 is LNHDA and CDR2 SQIVND (reference sequence). CDR3: CASSPSPGNYGYTF. CDR3 bases: TGTGCCAGTAGTCCGTCGCCGGGTAACTATGGCTACACCTTC.

This chain links TRBV29-1 with TRBJ1-2; 9 positions match TRBD1. The germline gives CDR1 SQVTM, CDR2 ANQGSEA. This CDR3 is built from 12 residues. V was clipped by 6 bases and J by 3 bases; unmatched bases: 2. CDR3 coding DNA: TGCAGCGTGCGGACAGGGGACTATGGCTACACCTTC. It translates to CSVRTGDYGYTF.

J is TRBJ1-1 and V is TRBV7-3; D ambiguous. The CDR3 has 13 residues. V lost 2 bases and J lost 0, with 4 bases in between. Germline CDR1 is SGHTA and CDR2 is FQGTGA. The CDR3 protein is CASSLHLNTEAFF. DNA for the CDR3: TGTGCCAGCAGCTTACATCTGAACACTGAAGCTTTCTTT.

This clone was detected only once. The chain recombines TRBV7-2 with TRBJ2-1; 7 positions match TRBD1. Germline V CDR1 and CDR2: SGHTA, FQGNSA. There are 18 residues in the CDR3. J gave up 2 bases and V 3 bases, and 13 bases lay outside the gene matches. The CDR3: CASSFLIQGFITYNEQFF. CDR3 DNA: TGTGCCAGCAGCTTCCTCATACAGGGGTTTATCACCTACAATGAGCAGTTCTTC. The full variable domain, its missing parts supplied by reference TRBV7-2 and TRBJ2-1, is GAGVSQSPSNKVTEKGKDVELRCDPISGHTALYWYRQSLGQGLEFLIYFQGNSAPDKSGLPSDRFSAERTGGSVSTLTIQRTQQEDSAVYLCASSFLIQGFITYNEQFFGPGTRLTVL.